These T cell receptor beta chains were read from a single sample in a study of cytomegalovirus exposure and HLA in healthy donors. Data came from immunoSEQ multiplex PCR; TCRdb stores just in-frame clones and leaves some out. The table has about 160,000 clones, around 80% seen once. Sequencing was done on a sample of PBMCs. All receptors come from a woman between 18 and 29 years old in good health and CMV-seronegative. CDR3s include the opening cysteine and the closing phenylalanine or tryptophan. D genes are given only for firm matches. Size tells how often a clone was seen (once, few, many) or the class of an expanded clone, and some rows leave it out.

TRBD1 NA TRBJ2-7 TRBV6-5 TGTGCCAGCAGGAGCGACAGGGGTCCCTATGAGCAGTACTTC CASRSDRGPYEQYF
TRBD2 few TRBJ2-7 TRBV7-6 TGTGCCAGCAGCTTCGGTACTAGCGGGGCCCTCTCCTACGAGCAGTACTTC CASSFGTSGALSYEQYF
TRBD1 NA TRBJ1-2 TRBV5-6 TGTGCCAGCAGGTCGGGGGACAGGGCCTATGGCTACACCTTC CASRSGDRAYGYTF
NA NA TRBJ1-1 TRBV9 TGTGCCAGCAGCGCGACAGGCGTTGAAGCTTTCTTT CASSATGVEAFF
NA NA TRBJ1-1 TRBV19 TGTGCCAGTAGTCTGGGGCCGGGCTGGGGGCCTTACACTGAAGCTTTCTTT CASSLGPGWGPYTEAFF
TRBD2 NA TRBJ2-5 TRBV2 TGTGCCAGCAGTGAAACTAGCGGGGGATCGGAGACCCAGTACTTC CASSETSGGSETQYF
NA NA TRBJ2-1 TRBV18 TGTGCCAGCTCATCCGGACAGAACAATGAGCAGTTCTTC CASSSGQNNEQFF
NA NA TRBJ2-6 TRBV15 TGTGCCACCAGCAGAGCCATTGGGAGCTCTGGGGCCAACGTCCTGACTTTC CATSRAIGSSGANVLTF
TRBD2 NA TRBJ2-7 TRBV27 TGTGCCAGCAGGTCCCCGGGACTAGCCTACGAGCAGTACTTC CASRSPGLAYEQYF
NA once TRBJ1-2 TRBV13 TGTGCCAGCAAGAGAAGACAAATTGATGGCTACACCTTC CASKRRQIDGYTF
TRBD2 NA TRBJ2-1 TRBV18 TGTGCCAGCTCACCGAAAAGACTAGCGGGGGCCGCTCTCTCCTACAATGAGCAGTTCTTC CASSPKRLAGAALSYNEQFF
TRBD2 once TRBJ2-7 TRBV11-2 TGTGCCAGCAGCTTAGAGGGGACTATGAGTGAGCAGTACTTC CASSLEGTMSEQYF
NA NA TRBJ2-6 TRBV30 TGTGCCTGGACCAAACAGGTGGGGGCATATCTAGCCTCTGGGGCCAACGTCCTGACTTTC CAWTKQVGAYLASGANVLTF
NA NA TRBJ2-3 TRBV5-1 TGCGCCAGCAAGCCGCAGCGGGGCACAGATACGCAGTATTTT CASKPQRGTDTQYF
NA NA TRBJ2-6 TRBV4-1 TGCGCCAGCAGCCAAGCTAGGCAGCACTCTGGGGCCAACGTCCTGACTTTC CASSQARQHSGANVLTF
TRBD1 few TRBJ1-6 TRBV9 TGTGCCAGCAGCGCCCACATGGGACAGGGAAATTCACCCCTCCACTTT CASSAHMGQGNSPLHF
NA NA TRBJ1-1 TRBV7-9 TGTGCCAGCACCCTTGCGGGGGGACGCACTGAAGCTTTCTTT CASTLAGGRTEAFF
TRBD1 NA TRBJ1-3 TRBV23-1 TGCGCCAGCAGTCAAGGGACAGGGCCTCGAAACACCATATATTTT CASSQGTGPRNTIYF
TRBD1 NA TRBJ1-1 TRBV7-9 TGTGCCAGCAGCTTAATTACAGGGGTGGGAACTGAAGCTTTCTTT CASSLITGVGTEAFF
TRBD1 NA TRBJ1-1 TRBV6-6 TGTGCCAGCCGCCCCCTCGTCGCGGACAGGGGGCGAAAAGCTTTCTTT CASRPLVADRGRKAFF
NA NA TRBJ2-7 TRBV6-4 TGTGCCAGCAGTGACGATAGTCCCCGCGTGACAGCTAAATACGAGCAGTACTTC CASSDDSPRVTAKYEQYF
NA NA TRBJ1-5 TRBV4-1 TGCGCCAGCAGCCAGGTTCCGTGGAGGAGGGGTCACAATCAGCCCCAGCATTTT CASSQVPWRRGHNQPQHF
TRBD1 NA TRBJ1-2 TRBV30 TGTGCCTGGTCCCAGGGGGTTTGGGGAAGAGACACCTTC CAWSQGVWGRDTF
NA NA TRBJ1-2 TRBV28 TGTGCCAGCAACGACAGAACGGGCGGCTACACCTTC CASNDRTGGYTF
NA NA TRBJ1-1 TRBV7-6 TGTGCCAGCAGCTTAGCAGGGGGTTGGACTGAAGCTTTCTTT CASSLAGGWTEAFF
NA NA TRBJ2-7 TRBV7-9 TGTGCCAGCAGCTTATCGGAACTAGCTTTCCACGAGCAGTACTTC CASSLSELAFHEQYF